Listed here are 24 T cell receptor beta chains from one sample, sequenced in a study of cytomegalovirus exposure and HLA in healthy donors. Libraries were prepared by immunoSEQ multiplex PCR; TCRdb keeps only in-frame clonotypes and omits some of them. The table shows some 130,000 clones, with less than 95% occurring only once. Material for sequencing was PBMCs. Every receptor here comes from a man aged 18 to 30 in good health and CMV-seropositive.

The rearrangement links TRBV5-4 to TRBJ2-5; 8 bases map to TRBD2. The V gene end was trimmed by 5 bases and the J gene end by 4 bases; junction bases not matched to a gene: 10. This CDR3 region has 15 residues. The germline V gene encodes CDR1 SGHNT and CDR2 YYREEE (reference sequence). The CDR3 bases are TGTGCCAGCAGTTTTTTGTCGGGAGGGGGAGAGACCCAGTACTTC. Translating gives CASSFLSGGGETQYF.

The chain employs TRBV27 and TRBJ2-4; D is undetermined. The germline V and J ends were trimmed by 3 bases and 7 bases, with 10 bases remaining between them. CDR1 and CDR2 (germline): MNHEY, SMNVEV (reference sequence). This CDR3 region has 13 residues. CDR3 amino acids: CASSLAGMNIQYF. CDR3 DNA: TGTGCCAGCAGTTTGGCAGGAATGAACATTCAGTACTTC.

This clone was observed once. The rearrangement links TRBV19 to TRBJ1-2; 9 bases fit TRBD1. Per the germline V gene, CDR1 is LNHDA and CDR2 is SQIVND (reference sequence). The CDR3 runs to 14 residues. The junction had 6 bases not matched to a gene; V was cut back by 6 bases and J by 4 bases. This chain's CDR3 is CASRQGAEGYGYTF. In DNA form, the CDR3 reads TGTGCCAGTAGACAGGGGGCGGAAGGCTATGGCTACACCTTC.

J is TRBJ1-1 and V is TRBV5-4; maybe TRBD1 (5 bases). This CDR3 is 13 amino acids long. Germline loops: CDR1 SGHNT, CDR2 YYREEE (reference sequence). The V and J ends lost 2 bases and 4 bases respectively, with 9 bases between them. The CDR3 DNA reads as TGTGCCAGCAGCTTTGGGGGAGGCACTGAAGCTTTCTTT. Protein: CASSFGGGTEAFF.

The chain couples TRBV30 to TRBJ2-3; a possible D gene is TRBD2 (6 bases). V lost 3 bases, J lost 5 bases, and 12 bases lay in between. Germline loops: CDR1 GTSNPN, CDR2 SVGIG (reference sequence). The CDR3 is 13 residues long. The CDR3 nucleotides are TGTGCCTGGAGCCGACTAGTAAGAGATACGCAGTATTTT. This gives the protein CAWSRLVRDTQYF.

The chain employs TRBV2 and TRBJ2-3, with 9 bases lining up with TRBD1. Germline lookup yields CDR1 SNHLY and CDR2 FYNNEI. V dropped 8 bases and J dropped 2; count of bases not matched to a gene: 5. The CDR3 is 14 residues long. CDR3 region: CASGTGPYTDTQYF. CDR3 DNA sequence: TGTGCCAGCGGGACAGGGCCTTACACAGATACGCAGTATTTT.

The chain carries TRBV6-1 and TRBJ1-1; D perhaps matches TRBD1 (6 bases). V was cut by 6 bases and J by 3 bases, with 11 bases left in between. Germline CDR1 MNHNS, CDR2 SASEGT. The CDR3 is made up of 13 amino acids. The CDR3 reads CASREQGYTEAFF. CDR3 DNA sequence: TGTGCCAGCAGGGAACAGGGATACACTGAAGCTTTCTTT.

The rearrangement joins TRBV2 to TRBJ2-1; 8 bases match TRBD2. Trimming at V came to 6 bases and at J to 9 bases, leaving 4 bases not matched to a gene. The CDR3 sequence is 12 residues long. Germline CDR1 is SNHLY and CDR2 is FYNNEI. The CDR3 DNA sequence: TGTGCCAGCAGACTAGCGGCCTTTGAGCAGTTCTTC. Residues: CASRLAAFEQFF.

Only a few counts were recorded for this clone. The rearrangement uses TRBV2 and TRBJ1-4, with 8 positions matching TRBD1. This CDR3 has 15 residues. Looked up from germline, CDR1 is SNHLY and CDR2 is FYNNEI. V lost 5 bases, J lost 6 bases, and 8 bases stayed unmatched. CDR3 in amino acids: CASSIYRGLDEKLFF. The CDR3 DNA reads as TGTGCCAGCAGTATCTACAGGGGGTTGGATGAAAAACTGTTTTTT.

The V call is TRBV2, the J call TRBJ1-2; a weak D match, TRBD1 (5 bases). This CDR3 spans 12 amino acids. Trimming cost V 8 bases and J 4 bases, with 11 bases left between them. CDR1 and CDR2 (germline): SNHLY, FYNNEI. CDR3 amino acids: CASGWGSYGYTF. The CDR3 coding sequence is TGTGCCAGCGGGTGGGGCAGCTATGGCTACACCTTC.

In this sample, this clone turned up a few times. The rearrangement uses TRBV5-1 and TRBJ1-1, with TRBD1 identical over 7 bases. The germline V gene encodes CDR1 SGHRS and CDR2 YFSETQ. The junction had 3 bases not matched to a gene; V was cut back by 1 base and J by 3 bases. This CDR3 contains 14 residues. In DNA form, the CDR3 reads TGCGCCAGCAGCTTGTGGCAGGGGGACACTGAAGCTTTCTTT. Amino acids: CASSLWQGDTEAFF.

The chain's CDR3 is CSVDGEGQETQYF. CDR3 in DNA: TGCAGCGTTGATGGGGAGGGCCAAGAGACCCAGTACTTC. V is TRBV29-1 and J is TRBJ2-5, with 7 nucleotides matching TRBD2. The CDR3 totals 13 residues. CDR1 and CDR2 (germline): SQVTM, ANQGSEA. J gave up 1 base and V 3 bases, and 2 bases lay outside the gene matches.

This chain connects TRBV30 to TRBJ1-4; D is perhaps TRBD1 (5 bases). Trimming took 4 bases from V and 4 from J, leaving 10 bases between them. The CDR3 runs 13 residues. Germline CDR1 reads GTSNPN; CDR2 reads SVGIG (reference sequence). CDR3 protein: CAWTTGGNEKLFF. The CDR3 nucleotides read TGTGCCTGGACTACAGGTGGTAATGAAAAACTGTTTTTT.

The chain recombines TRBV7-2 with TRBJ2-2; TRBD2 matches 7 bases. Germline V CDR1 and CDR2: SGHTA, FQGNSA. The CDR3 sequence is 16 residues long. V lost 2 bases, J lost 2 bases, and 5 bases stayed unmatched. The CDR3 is CASSLYREENTGELFF. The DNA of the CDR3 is TGTGCCAGCAGCTTATACCGGGAGGAAAACACCGGGGAGCTGTTTTTT.

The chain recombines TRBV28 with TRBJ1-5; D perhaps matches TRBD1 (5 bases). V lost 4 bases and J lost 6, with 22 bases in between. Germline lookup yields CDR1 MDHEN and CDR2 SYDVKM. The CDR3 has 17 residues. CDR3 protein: CASSSTFRVTLSQPQHF. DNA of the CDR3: TGTGCCAGCAGTTCAACGTTCAGGGTTACCCTTAGTCAGCCCCAGCATTTT.

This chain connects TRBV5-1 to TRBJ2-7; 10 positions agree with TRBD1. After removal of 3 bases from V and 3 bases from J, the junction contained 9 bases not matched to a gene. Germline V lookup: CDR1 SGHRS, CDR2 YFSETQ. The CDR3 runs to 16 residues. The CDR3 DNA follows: TGCGCCAGCAGCTCATCTCCGGGACAGGGGTTCTACGAGCAGTACTTC. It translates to CASSSSPGQGFYEQYF.

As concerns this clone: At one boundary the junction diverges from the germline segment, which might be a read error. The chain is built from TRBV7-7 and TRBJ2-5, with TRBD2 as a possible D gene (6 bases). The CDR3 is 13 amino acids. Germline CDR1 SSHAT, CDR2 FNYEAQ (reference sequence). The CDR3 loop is CASSRGLQETQYF. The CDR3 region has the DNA TGTGCTAGCAGCCGGGGACTGCAAGAGACCCAGTACTTC.

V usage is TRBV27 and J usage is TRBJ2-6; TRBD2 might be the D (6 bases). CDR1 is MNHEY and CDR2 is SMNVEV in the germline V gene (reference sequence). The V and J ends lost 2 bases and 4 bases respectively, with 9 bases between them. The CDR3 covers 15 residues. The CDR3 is CASSLGGTGANVLTF. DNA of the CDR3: TGTGCCAGCAGTTTAGGCGGGACCGGGGCCAACGTCCTGACTTTC.

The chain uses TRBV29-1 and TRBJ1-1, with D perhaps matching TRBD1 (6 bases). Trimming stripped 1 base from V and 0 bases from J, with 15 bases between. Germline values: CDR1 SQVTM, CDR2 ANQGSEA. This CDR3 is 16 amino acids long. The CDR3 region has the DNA TGCAGCGTTGAAGTTCTTCCAGGGGTCTTGAACACTGAAGCTTTCTTT. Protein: CSVEVLPGVLNTEAFF.

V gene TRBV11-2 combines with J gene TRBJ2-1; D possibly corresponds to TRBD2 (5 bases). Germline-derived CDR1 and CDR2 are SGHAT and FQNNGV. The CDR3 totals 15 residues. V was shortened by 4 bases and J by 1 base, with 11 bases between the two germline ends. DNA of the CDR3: TGTGCCAGCAGCTCCGGAGCGGTTTCCTACAATGAGCAGTTCTTC. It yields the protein CASSSGAVSYNEQFF.

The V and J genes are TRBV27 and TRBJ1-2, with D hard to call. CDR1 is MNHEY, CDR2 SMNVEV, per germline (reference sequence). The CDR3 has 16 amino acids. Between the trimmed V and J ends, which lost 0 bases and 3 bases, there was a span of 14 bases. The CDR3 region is CASSLSRPSVYYGYTF. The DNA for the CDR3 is TGTGCCAGCAGTTTATCACGTCCCAGCGTCTACTATGGCTACACCTTC.

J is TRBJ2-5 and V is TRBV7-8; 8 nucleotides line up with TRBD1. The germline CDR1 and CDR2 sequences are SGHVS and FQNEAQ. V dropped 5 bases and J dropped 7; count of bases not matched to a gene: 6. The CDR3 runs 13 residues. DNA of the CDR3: TGTGCCAGCAGCATAGGACAGGGAGGGACCCAGTACTTC. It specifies CASSIGQGGTQYF.

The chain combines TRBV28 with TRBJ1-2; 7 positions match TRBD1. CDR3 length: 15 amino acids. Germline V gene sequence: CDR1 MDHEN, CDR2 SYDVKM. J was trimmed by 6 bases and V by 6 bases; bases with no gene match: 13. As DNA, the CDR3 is TGTGCCAGCAGGAGCAGGGGGATAGTAGGAAATGGCTACACCTTC. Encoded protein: CASRSRGIVGNGYTF.

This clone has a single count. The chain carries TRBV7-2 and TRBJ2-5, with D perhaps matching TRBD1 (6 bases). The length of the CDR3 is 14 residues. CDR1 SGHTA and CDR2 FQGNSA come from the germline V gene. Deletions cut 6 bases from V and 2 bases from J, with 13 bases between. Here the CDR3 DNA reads TGTGCCAGCAGGATACAGGGCTTGCAAGAGACCCAGTACTTC. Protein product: CASRIQGLQETQYF. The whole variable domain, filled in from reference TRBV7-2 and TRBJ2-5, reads GAGVSQSPSNKVTEKGKDVELRCDPISGHTALYWYRQSLGQGLEFLIYFQGNSAPDKSGLPSDRFSAERTGGSVSTLTIQRTQQEDSAVYLCASRIQGLQETQYFGPGTRLLVL.